This T cell receptor (beta chain) was observed in a study of blood T cell repertoires in COVID-19. Study summary: Spain, Italy and the United States supplied samples that represented acute and convalescent COVID-19. T cells, B-cell-depleted T cells, or PBMCs provided the cDNA or gDNA that served as material.

As processed by the authors: For nucleated cells, counts were estimated from reference gene primer amplification. Repertoires were generated with immunoSEQ multiplex PCR, while TCRdb's copy carries only in-frame clones and drops some. That table furnishes V, J and clone size, whereas the DNA furnished D and trimming. The repertoire consists of roughly 200,000 clones, with around 90% occurring once and the leading ten covering roughly 0.56%. The V and J ends lost 0 bases and 3 bases respectively, with 3 bases between them. This CDR3 has 12 residues. Per germline, CDR1 GTSNPN and CDR2 SVGIG (reference sequence).

Sequenced sample: peripheral blood. The clonotype comes from a man aged 45-65 years with acute or convalescent COVID-19. The rearrangement uses TRBV30 and TRBJ1-5; no definite D call. The CDR3 loop reads CAWSVLNQPQHF. The CDR3, as DNA: TGTGCCTGGAGTGTCCTCAATCAGCCCCAGCATTTT.